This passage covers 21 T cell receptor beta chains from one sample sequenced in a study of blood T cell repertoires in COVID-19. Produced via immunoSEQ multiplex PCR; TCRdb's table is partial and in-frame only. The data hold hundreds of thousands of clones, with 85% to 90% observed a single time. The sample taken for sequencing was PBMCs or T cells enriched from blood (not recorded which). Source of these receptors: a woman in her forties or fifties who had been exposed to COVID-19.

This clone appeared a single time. The CDR3 sequence is CATATRRGYGNTIYF. The CDR3 DNA sequence: TGTGCCACCGCAACAAGGAGGGGCTACGGAAACACCATATATTTT. The rearrangement links TRBV15 to TRBJ1-3; possible D gene TRBD1, 5 bases. CDR1 is LNHNV and CDR2 is YYDKDF in the germline V gene (reference sequence). This CDR3 spans 15 amino acids. The V end lost 8 bases, the J end lost 4 bases, and 18 bases lay between the germline ends.

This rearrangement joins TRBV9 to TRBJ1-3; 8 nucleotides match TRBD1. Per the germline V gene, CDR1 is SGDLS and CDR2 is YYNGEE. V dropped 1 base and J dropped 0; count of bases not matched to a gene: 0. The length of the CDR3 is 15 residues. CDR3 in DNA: TGTGCCAGCAGCGTAACAGGGGGCTCTGGAAACACCATATATTTT. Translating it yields CASSVTGGSGNTIYF.

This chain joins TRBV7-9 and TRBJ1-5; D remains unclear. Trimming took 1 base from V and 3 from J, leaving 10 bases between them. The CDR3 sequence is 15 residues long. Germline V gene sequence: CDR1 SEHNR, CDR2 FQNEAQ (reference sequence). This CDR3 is CASSLDGGSNQPQHF. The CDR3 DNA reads TGTGCCAGCAGCTTAGATGGAGGGTCCAATCAGCCCCAGCATTTT.

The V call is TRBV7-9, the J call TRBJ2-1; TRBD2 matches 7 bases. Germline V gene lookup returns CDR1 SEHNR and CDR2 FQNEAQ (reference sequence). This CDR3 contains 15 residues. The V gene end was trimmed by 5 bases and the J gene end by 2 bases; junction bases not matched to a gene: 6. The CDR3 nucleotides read TGTGCCAGCAGCGACATGGGACTAACCTACAATGAGCAGTTCTTC. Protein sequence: CASSDMGLTYNEQFF.

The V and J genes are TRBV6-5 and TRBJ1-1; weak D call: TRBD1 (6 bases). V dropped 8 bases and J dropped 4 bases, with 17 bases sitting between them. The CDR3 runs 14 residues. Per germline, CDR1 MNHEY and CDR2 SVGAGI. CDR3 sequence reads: CASARSGTPTEAFF. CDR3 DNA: TGTGCCAGCGCAAGATCCGGGACACCCACTGAAGCTTTCTTT.

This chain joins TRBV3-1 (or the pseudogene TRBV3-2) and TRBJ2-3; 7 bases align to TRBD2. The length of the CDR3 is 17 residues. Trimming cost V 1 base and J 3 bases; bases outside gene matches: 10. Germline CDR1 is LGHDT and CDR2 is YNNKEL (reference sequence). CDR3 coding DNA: TGTGCCAGCAGCCAAGTGGGTCAGCGGGGCTTTACAGATACGCAGTATTTT. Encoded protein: CASSQVGQRGFTDTQYF.

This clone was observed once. CDR3 amino acids: CASSPTRSYGYTF. CDR3 in DNA: TGTGCCAGCAGTCCCACCCGGAGCTATGGCTACACCTTC. This rearrangement joins TRBV27 to TRBJ1-2; unclear D gene. This CDR3 region has 13 residues. Germline CDR1 MNHEY, CDR2 SMNVEV (reference sequence). Deletions cut 5 bases from V and 4 bases from J, with 11 bases between.

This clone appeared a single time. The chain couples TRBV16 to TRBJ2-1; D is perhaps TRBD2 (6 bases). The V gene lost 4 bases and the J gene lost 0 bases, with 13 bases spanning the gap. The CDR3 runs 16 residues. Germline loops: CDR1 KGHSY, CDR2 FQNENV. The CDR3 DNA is TGTGCCAGCAGCCCCTCTGTGGGGGGCTCCTACAATGAGCAGTTCTTC. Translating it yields CASSPSVGGSYNEQFF.

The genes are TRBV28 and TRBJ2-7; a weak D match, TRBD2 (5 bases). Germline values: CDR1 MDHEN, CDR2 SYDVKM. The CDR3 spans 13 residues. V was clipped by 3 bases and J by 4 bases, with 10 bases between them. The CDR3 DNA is TGTGCCAGCAGTTTCGGGGTACCTTACGAGCAGTACTTC. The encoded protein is CASSFGVPYEQYF.

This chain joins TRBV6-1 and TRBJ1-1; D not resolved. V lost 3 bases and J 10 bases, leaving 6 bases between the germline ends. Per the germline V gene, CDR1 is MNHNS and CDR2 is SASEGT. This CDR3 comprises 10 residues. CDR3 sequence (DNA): TGTGCCAGCAGTGATTATTTAGCTTTCTTT. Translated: CASSDYLAFF.

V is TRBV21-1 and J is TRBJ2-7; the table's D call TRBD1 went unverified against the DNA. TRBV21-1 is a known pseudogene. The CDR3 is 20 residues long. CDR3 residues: CASSQHRDRVKVSCVYEQYF. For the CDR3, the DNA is TGTGCCAGCAGCCAACACCGAGACAGGGTTAAGGTTTCTTGCGTCTACGAGCAGTACTTC.

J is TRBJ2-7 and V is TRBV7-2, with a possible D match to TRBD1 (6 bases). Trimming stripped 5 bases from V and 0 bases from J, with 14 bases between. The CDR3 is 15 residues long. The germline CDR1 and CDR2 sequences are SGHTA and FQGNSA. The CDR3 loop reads CASSERGQSSYEQYF. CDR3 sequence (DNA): TGTGCCAGCAGCGAAAGAGGACAGAGCTCCTACGAGCAGTACTTC. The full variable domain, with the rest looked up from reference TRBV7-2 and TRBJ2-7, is GAGVSQSPSNKVTEKGKDVELRCDPISGHTALYWYRQSLGQGLEFLIYFQGNSAPDKSGLPSDRFSAERTGGSVSTLTIQRTQQEDSAVYLCASSERGQSSYEQYFGPGTRLTVT.

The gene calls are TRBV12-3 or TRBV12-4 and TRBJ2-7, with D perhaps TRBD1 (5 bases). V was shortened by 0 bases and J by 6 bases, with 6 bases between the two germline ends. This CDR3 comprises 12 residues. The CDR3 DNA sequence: TGTGCCAGCAGTTTAGCTAGGGGCGAGCAGTACTTC. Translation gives CASSLARGEQYF.

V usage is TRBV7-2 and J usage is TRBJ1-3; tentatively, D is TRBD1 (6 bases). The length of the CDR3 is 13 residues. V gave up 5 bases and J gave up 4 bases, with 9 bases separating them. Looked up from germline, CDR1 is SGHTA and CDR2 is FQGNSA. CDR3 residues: CASSRDKGNTIYF. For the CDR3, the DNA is TGTGCCAGCAGCCGGGACAAAGGAAACACCATATATTTT.

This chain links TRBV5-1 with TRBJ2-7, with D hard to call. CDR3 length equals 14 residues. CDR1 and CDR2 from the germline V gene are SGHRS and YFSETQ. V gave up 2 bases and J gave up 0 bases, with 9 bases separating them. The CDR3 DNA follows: TGCGCCAGCAGCTTTGACACCTACTCCTACGAGCAGTACTTC. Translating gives CASSFDTYSYEQYF.

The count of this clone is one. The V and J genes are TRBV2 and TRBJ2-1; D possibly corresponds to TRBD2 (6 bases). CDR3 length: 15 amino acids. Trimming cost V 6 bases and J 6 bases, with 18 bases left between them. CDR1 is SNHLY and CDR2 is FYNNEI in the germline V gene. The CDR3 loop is CASRPHDRGINEQFF. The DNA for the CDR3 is TGTGCCAGCAGGCCCCACGACCGGGGGATCAATGAGCAGTTCTTC.

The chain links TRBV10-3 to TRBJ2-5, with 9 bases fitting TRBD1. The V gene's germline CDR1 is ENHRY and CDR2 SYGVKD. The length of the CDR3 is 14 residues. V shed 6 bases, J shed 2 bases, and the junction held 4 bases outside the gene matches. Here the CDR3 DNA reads TGTGCCATCAGAGGACAGGGGACACAAGAGACCCAGTACTTC. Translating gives CAIRGQGTQETQYF.

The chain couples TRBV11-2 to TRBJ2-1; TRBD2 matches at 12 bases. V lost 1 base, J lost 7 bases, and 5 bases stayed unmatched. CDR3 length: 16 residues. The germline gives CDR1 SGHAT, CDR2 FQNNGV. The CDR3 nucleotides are TGTGCCAGCAGCTTAGCTAGCGGGGGGGCACGGAATGAGCAGTTCTTC. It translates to CASSLASGGARNEQFF.

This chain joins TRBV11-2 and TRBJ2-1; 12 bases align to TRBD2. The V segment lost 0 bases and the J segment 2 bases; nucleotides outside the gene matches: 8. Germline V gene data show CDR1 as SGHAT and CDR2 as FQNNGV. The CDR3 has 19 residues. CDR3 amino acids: CASSLDSSGGVPTYNEQFF. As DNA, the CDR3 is TGTGCCAGCAGCTTAGATTCTAGCGGGGGGGTCCCTACCTACAATGAGCAGTTCTTC.

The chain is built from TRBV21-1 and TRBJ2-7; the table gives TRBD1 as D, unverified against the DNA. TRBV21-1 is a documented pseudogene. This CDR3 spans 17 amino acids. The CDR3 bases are TGTGCCAGCAGCTATCCACCCGGGACACAGAGCTCCTACGAGCAGTACTTC. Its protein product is CASSYPPGTQSSYEQYF.

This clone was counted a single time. CDR3 amino acids: CASKGTGDNEKLFF. The CDR3 nucleotides read TGTGCCAGTAAAGGGACAGGTGATAATGAAAAACTGTTTTTT. The gene calls are TRBV19 and TRBJ1-4; 8 bases are a match to TRBD1. The V gene end was trimmed by 7 bases and the J gene end by 4 bases; junction bases not matched to a gene: 5. Per the germline V gene, CDR1 is LNHDA and CDR2 is SQIVND (reference sequence). The CDR3 extends over 14 amino acids.